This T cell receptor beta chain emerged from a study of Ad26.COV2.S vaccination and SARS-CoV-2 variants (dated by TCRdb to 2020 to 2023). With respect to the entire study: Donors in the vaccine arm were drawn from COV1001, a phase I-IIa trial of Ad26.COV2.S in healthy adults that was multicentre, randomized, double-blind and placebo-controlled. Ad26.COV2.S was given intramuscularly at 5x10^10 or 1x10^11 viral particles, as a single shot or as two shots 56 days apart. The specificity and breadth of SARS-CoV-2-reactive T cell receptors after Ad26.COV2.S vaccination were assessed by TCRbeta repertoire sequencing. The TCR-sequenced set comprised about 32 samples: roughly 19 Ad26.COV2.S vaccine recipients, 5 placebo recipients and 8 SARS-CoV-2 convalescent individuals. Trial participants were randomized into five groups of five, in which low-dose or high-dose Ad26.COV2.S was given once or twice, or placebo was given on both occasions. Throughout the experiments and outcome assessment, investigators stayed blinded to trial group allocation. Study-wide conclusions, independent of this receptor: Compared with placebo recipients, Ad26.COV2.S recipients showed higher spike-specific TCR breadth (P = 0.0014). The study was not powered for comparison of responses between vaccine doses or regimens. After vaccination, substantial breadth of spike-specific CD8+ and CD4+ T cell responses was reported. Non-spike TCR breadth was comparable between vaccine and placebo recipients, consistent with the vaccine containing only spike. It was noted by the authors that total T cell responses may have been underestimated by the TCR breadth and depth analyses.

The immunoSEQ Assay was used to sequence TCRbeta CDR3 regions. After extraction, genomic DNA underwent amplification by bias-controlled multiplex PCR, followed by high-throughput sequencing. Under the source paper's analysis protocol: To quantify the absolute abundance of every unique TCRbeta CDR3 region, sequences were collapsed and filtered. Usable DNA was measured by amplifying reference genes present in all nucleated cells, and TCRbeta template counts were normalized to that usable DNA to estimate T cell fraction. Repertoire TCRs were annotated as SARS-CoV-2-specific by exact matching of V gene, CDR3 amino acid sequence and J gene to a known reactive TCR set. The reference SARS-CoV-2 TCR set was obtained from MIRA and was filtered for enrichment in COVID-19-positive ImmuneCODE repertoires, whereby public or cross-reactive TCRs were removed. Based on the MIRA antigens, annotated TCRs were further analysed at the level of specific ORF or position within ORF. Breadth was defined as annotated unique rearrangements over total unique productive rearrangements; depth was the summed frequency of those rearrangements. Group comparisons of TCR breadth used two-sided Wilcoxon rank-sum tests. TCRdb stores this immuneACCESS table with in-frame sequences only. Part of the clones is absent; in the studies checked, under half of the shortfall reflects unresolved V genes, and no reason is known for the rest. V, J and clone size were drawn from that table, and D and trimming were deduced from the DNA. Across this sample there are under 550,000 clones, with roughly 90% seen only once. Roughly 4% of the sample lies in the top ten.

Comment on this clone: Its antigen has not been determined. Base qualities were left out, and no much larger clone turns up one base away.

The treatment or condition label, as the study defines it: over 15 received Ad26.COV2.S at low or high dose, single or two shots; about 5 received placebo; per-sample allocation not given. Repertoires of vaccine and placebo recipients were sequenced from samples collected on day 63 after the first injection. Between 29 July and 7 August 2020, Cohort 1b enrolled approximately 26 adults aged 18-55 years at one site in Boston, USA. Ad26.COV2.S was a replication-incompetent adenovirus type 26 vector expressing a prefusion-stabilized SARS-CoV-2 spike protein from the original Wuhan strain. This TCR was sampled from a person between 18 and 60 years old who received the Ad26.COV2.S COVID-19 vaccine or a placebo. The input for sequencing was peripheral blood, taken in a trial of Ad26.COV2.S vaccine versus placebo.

At the DNA level, the sequence is TGCGCCAGCAGCTCCTTAGCGGTATCTAGCACAGATACGCAGTATTTT. It translates as CASSSLAVSSTDTQYF. The chain is made from TRBV5-1 and TRBJ2-3; TRBD2 is a possible D gene, resting on 6 matching bases. Based on the germline V gene, the CDR1 and CDR2 sequences are SGHRS and YFSETQ. The CDR3 holds 16 amino acids from the cysteine to the phenylalanine. Just the 48-base CDR3 DNA is kept, in frame starting at base 1. V is pared back by 3 bases and J by 0 bases, with 14 bases lying between the germline termini.